This TCR beta chain came from a study of regulatory T cells in long-lasting Graves disease. The TCR beta library used iRepertoire HTBI primers with Arm-PCR amplification of CDR3. TCRdb itself ran the multiplex PCR reads through MiXCR, one entry per CDR3 protein. The data hold 400,000 to 650,000 distinct CDR3 sequences, with approximately 16% observed a single time. CDR3 length: 15 amino acids. Germline CDR1 and CDR2: SGHRS and YFSETQ. Trimming took 0 bases from V and 5 from J, leaving 11 bases between them. Time point reported: newly diagnosed GD, antithyroid drugs for less than 3 months. TCR sequences were obtained from RNA taken from PBMCs. Separately, the same data were catalogued under a study of T cells in Graves' hyperthyroidism and ophthalmopathy. From that paper: Clinicians diagnosed patients from clinical symptoms, serum thyroxine and TRAb, thyroid ultrasound and orbital computed tomography. First-round RT-PCR with HTBI primers amplified the TCR CDR3 region.

Sample: peripheral blood mononuclear cells (PBMCs), taken at new diagnosis, from a patient treated with antithyroid drugs. The sequence was collected from a woman aged 40-65 years with Graves disease. V gene TRBV5-1 combines with J gene TRBJ1-4; D not resolved. CDR3 coding DNA: TGCGCCAGCAGCTTGGTAGGCTTCGGGAATGAAAAACTGTTTTTT. It codes for CASSLVGFGNEKLFF.